This entry lists 32 T cell receptor delta chains sequenced from one sample in a study of gamma-delta T cells after stem cell transplantation. TCRdb processed the RT-PCR reads again with the CATT caller. The data hold some 10,000 delta-chain clones, with about 1.2% observed a single time. Sequenced input: gamma-delta T cells. The receptors stem from a human donor. It is not recorded whose cells these are; they may come from a transplant donor.

Comment on this clone: The protein recorded in TCRdb matches a much larger clone and deviates from this DNA's translation at residue 18, suggesting a read error; the protein here is obtained by translating the DNA. The chain is built from TRDV2 and TRDJ3; TRDD3 agrees at 8 bases. The CDR3 extends over 20 amino acids. Germline assignment: CDR1 GEAIGNYY and CDR2 EKD. The CDR3 DNA follows: TGTGCCTGTGACACCGGGCTACTGGTGAGGGATACGGTGGACACCCGACAGGTGTTTTTC. Translated: CACDTGLLVRDTVDTRQVFF.

This clone has just a few counts. Being one base from a much bigger clone, this may be a read error. Other DNA variants within this sample encode the same CDR3. J is TRDJ1 and V is TRDV2, with TRDD3 identical over 12 bases. The CDR3 covers 24 residues. Germline V CDR1 and CDR2: GEAIGNYY, EKD. The CDR3 is CACDTVRLNGWTGGYPTDTDKLIF. DNA for the CDR3: TGTGCCTGTGACACCGTGAGACTTAACGGGTGGACTGGGGGATACCCAACAGACACCGATAAGCTCATCTTT.

This clone occurred a few times. The TCRdb record carries a much larger clone's protein, which differs from this DNA's translation at residue 5; a read error is the likely cause, and the protein listed here is the DNA translation. The chain carries TRDV2 and TRDJ3, with D tentatively TRDD3 (6 bases). This CDR3 is 19 amino acids long. Trimming shortened V by 2 bases and J by 0 bases, and 16 bases separated the two germline ends. Per germline, CDR1 GEAIGNYY and CDR2 EKD. CDR3: CACDIAEGMSSWDTRQMFF. Here the CDR3 DNA reads TGTGCCTGTGACATCGCGGAGGGGATGAGCTCCTGGGACACCCGACAGATGTTTTTC.

For this clone: Just one base apart from a much larger clone, this may be a read error. The chain joins TRDV2 to TRDJ1, with 9 positions matching TRDD3. The V gene's germline CDR1 is GEAIGNYY and CDR2 EKD. The CDR3 contains 15 residues. Trimming removed 0 bases from V and 7 bases from J; junction bases left unmatched: 8. CDR3 bases: TGTGCCTGTGACACCGTGGGGGATAAGGCCGGTAAACTCATCTTT. Translating it yields CACDTVGDKAGKLIF.

With respect to this clone: The same CDR3 also results from other DNA sequences found in this sample. The chain combines TRDV2 with TRDJ1; 9 bases are a match to TRDD3. V dropped 5 bases and J dropped 2; count of bases not matched to a gene: 20. Germline CDR1 and CDR2: GEAIGNYY and EKD. The length of the CDR3 is 19 residues. This CDR3 is CACGPLVLGDTARTDKLIF. The CDR3 DNA follows: TGTGCCTGTGGCCCCTTAGTACTGGGGGACACAGCGCGGACCGATAAACTCATCTTT.

This clone showed up just a few times. The DNA for the CDR3 is TGTGCCTGTGAAGAACTGGGGGATACCAACACCGATAAACTCATCTTT. It translates to CACEELGDTNTDKLIF. This sequence joins TRDV2 and TRDJ1; 12 bases are a match to TRDD3. The CDR3 spans 16 residues. V gave up 4 bases and J gave up 0 bases; unmatched junction bases: 5. Germline CDR1 GEAIGNYY, CDR2 EKD.

In its sample, this clone was seen a few times. TCRdb assigns this DNA the protein of a much larger clone, which departs from its translation at residue 9; this likely reflects a read error, and the protein shown comes from translating the DNA. The rearrangement joins TRDV2 to TRDJ1; 8 nucleotides line up with TRDD3. This CDR3 region has 19 residues. With 0 bases clipped from V and 1 base from J, the junction kept 15 bases outside the gene matches. CDR1 and CDR2 (germline): GEAIGNYY, EKD. The CDR3 region is CACDTARGRDTGRTDKLIF. DNA of the CDR3: TGTGCCTGTGACACCGCACGAGGCCGGGATACGGGGCGCACCGATAAACTCATCTTT.

This clone showed up many times. The chain joins TRDV2 to TRDJ1; 8 nucleotides agree with TRDD3. The trim removed 4 bases at V and 3 bases at J, leaving 6 bases unmatched. Looked up from germline, CDR1 is GEAIGNYY and CDR2 is EKD. CDR3 length: 14 amino acids. CDR3 bases: TGTGCCTGTGATGCTCTGGGGGAGGCCGATAAACTCATCTTT. It encodes CACDALGEADKLIF.

This clone was seen at least ten times. This chain connects TRDV2 to TRDJ1; 9 bases are a match to TRDD3. CDR1 is GEAIGNYY, CDR2 EKD, per germline. The CDR3 extends over 23 amino acids. J lost 0 bases, V lost 0 bases, and 25 bases had no gene match. The DNA of the CDR3 is TGTGCCTGTGACACCATTCCCCCTAGCGAGTACTGGGGGAGCGAGTTTTACACCGATAAACTCATCTTT. This encodes CACDTIPPSEYWGSEFYTDKLIF.

This clone was seen a handful of times. It differs at one base from a far larger clone, so likely a read error. This chain uses TRDV2 with TRDJ1; the match to TRDD3 covers 9 bases. The germline CDR1 and CDR2 sequences are GEAIGNYY and EKD. This CDR3 spans 20 amino acids. Germline trimming cut 2 bases from V and 3 bases from J; bases unmatched to any gene: 21. The chain's CDR3 is CACDKVTGGEPTQDADKLIF. The DNA for the CDR3 is TGTGCCTGTGACAAAGTTACTGGGGGAGAACCAACTCAGGACGCCGATAAACTCATCTTT.

In its sample, this clone is medium-sized. This specimen includes other DNA sequences encoding the same CDR3. The V call is TRDV2, the J call TRDJ1, with 13 positions matching TRDD3. The CDR3 is 16 residues long. V gave up 4 bases and J gave up 4 bases; unmatched junction bases: 8. CDR1 is GEAIGNYY and CDR2 is EKD in the germline V gene. CDR3 in DNA: TGTGCCTGTGAACGCCTTACTGGGGGATACGACGATAAACTCATCTTT. Its translation is CACERLTGGYDDKLIF.

This clone is judged medium-sized (0.01 to 0.1%). The identical CDR3 is also encoded by other nucleotide sequences in the sample. The chain joins TRDV2 to TRDJ1; the match to TRDD3 covers 9 bases. Germline V gene lookup returns CDR1 GEAIGNYY and CDR2 EKD. V shed 3 bases and J 0 bases; nucleotides not matched to a gene: 10. This CDR3 is built from 17 residues. The CDR3: CACDGLGDPEYTDKLIF. In DNA, the CDR3 is TGTGCCTGTGACGGACTGGGGGACCCGGAGTACACCGATAAACTCATCTTT.

As to this clone: TCRdb pairs this DNA with a much larger clone's protein that differs at residue 10, likely a read error; the protein shown was translated from the DNA. J is TRDJ1 and V is TRDV2; D uncertain. V lost 2 bases, J lost 0 bases, and 18 bases lay in between. CDR3 size: 17 residues. Looked up from germline, CDR1 is GEAIGNYY and CDR2 is EKD. CDR3 amino acids: CACDMLPNSSNTDKLIF. The CDR3, as DNA: TGTGCCTGTGACATGTTACCGAACTCATCCAACACCGATAAACTCATCTTT.

This clone has only a few counts. A read error likely explains why the TCRdb protein, taken from a much larger clone, differs from this DNA's translation at residue 12; the protein shown is translated from the DNA. The chain recombines TRDV2 with TRDJ1; D not resolved. The length of the CDR3 is 15 residues. CDR1 is GEAIGNYY, CDR2 EKD, per germline. In nucleotides, the CDR3 is TGTGCCTGTGACACGGTGGGTGGTTACACCGATAGACTCATCTTT. Protein product: CACDTVGGYTDRLIF.

As concerns this clone: This probably arose from a read error, given a far larger clone one base away. Other DNA sequences in the same sample also yield this CDR3. V gene TRDV2 combines with J gene TRDJ1; D possibly matches TRDD2 or TRDD3 (5 bases each). Trimming stripped 3 bases from V and 0 bases from J, with 10 bases between. Germline values: CDR1 GEAIGNYY, CDR2 EKD. The CDR3 is made up of 14 amino acids. Here the CDR3 reads CACDALLDTDKLIF. CDR3 DNA: TGTGCCTGTGACGCCCTACTGGACACCGATAAACTCATCTTT.

This clone was counted many times. The gene calls are TRDV2 and TRDJ1; D possibly corresponds to TRDD3 (6 bases). The CDR3 is made up of 22 amino acids. Germline CDR1 is GEAIGNYY and CDR2 is EKD. V lost 0 bases and J lost 5, with 36 bases in between. In DNA, the CDR3 is TGTGCCTGTGACACCGTATTGAGCCCCGTGTCGGGGGGCGCTGGGGAACGAGATAAACTCATCTTT. This codes for CACDTVLSPVSGGAGERDKLIF.

By frequency in the sample, this clone is medium-sized. The CDR3 DNA reads as TGTGCCTGTGACACCGTTACTGGGGGATACGGCCGGGGTCTCATCTTT. This codes for CACDTVTGGYGRGLIF. This chain joins TRDV2 and TRDJ1; 13 bases line up with TRDD3. Germline-derived CDR1 and CDR2 are GEAIGNYY and EKD. V dropped 0 bases and J dropped 11; count of bases not matched to a gene: 11. This CDR3 region has 16 residues.

This clone has only a few counts. The protein that TCRdb holds for this DNA derives from a much larger clone and differs from the translated DNA at residue 9, which likely indicates a read error; the protein shown here is translated from the DNA. The V gene is TRDV2, the J gene TRDJ1, with 7 nucleotides matching TRDD3. The CDR3 has 17 residues. V trimming: 0 bases; J trimming: 1 base; junction bases outside the gene matches: 10. The germline gives CDR1 GEAIGNYY, CDR2 EKD. CDR3 sequence: CACDTLGGHATTDKLIF. The CDR3 DNA follows: TGTGCCTGTGACACCCTTGGGGGACACGCAACCACCGATAAACTCATCTTT.

This clone was counted between two and nine times. This may be a read error: a much more frequent sequence differs by one nucleotide. Other DNA sequences of this sample code for an identical CDR3. The chain couples TRDV2 to TRDJ3; 12 nucleotides align to TRDD3. The CDR3 is 19 amino acids. Germline V gene sequence: CDR1 GEAIGNYY, CDR2 EKD. J lost 2 bases, V lost 4 bases, and 8 bases had no gene match. CDR3 sequence: CACDTVLGDTAWDTRQMFF. CDR3 in DNA: TGTGCCTGTGATACCGTACTGGGGGATACCGCCTGGGACACCCGACAGATGTTTTTC.

This clone was detected only a few times. This likely came from a read error, as a far larger clone is one base away. The chain recombines TRDV2 with TRDJ1; 12 nucleotides match TRDD3. V lost 0 bases, J lost 0 bases, and 16 bases stayed unmatched. The CDR3 has 21 residues. Germline-derived CDR1 and CDR2 are GEAIGNYY and EKD. The CDR3 is CACDTVSWGIRDQHYTDKLIF. The CDR3 nucleotides are TGTGCCTGTGACACCGTGAGCTGGGGGATACGTGATCAGCATTACACCGATAAACTCATCTTT.

The DNA for the CDR3 is TGTGCCTGTGACACCGTTAAATCCCCAACAGTTACTGGGGGCCTCCGGGGGGACACCGATAAACTCATCTTT. Translating it yields CACDTVKSPTVTGGLRGDTDKLIF. The chain couples TRDV2 to TRDJ1; 8 bases agree with TRDD3. The CDR3 is made up of 24 amino acids. The ends lost 0 bases at V and 0 bases at J; junction bases unmatched: 29. Germline values: CDR1 GEAIGNYY, CDR2 EKD.

Worth noting for this clone: TCRdb lists the protein of a much larger clone for this DNA, which differs at residue 12, so this is likely a read error; the protein given here is translated from the DNA itself. V usage is TRDV2 and J usage is TRDJ1; 7 bases align to TRDD3. V lost 3 bases, J lost 3 bases, and 15 bases stayed unmatched. CDR1 GEAIGNYY and CDR2 EKD come from the germline V gene. This CDR3 has 17 amino acids. This chain's CDR3 is CACDLVSGGRYADKLIF. CDR3 nucleotides: TGTGCCTGTGACCTTGTATCTGGGGGTAGGTACGCCGATAAACTCATCTTT.

This sequence joins TRDV2 and TRDJ1; the match to TRDD3 covers 8 bases. The CDR3 has 19 residues. Germline V gene lookup returns CDR1 GEAIGNYY and CDR2 EKD. Unmatched junction bases numbered 14, after V lost 0 bases and J lost 0 bases. CDR3 loop: CACDTLPGTGDTNTDKLIF. CDR3 DNA sequence: TGTGCCTGTGACACCCTTCCCGGTACTGGGGATACTAACACCGATAAACTCATCTTT.

A note on this clone: A much larger clone lies a single base off, so this may be a read error. The rearrangement links TRDV2 to TRDJ1; 10 bases match TRDD3. Losses at the gene ends were 2 bases for V and 7 bases for J; bases not matched to a gene: 12. There are 16 residues in the CDR3. Germline V gene data show CDR1 as GEAIGNYY and CDR2 as EKD. This CDR3 reads CACDNLGDKGKGKLIF. The DNA of the CDR3 is TGTGCCTGTGACAACCTGGGGGATAAAGGGAAGGGTAAACTCATCTTT.

This clone came up a few times. TCRdb has a much larger clone's protein, which differs at residue 14 from the translation of this DNA, likely because of a read error; what is shown is the protein translated from the DNA. The J gene is TRDJ1, the V gene TRDV2; TRDD3 is a possible D gene (5 bases). The germline gives CDR1 GEAIGNYY, CDR2 EKD. The CDR3 runs to 16 residues. CDR3 loop: CACDRVGTPGADKPIF. The DNA for the CDR3 is TGTGCCTGTGACAGGGTGGGGACCCCCGGCGCCGATAAACCCATCTTT.

This clone appeared a few times. With a far larger clone one base away, a read error is the likely cause. The sample has other DNA sequences that encode this CDR3 too. The chain links TRDV2 to TRDJ1; 9 nucleotides agree with TRDD3. CDR1 and CDR2 from the germline V gene are GEAIGNYY and EKD. The CDR3 runs to 18 residues. Losses at the gene ends were 0 bases for V and 3 bases for J; bases not matched to a gene: 13. The DNA for the CDR3 is TGTGCCTGTGACACCCTTAGTGGGGGATATCCTACTGCCGATAAACTCATCTTT. Its protein product is CACDTLSGGYPTADKLIF.

This clone was found a few times. The genes are TRDV2 and TRDJ1, with 12 bases that match TRDD3. V shed 3 bases, J shed 1 base, and the junction held 23 bases outside the gene matches. CDR1 is GEAIGNYY, CDR2 EKD, per germline. CDR3 length: 22 amino acids. CDR3 sequence: CACDPIPAPVLGDTQSTDKLIF. The CDR3 nucleotides are TGTGCCTGTGACCCCATTCCTGCCCCCGTACTGGGGGATACTCAATCCACCGATAAACTCATCTTT.

This clone was detected only a few times. TCRdb's protein, taken from a much larger clone, differs from this DNA's translation at residue 10, likely owing to a read error; the protein displayed comes from the DNA. The gene calls are TRDV2 and TRDJ1, with D perhaps TRDD2 (5 bases). Germline lookup yields CDR1 GEAIGNYY and CDR2 EKD. V dropped 0 bases and J dropped 2 bases, with 21 bases sitting between them. The CDR3 extends over 18 amino acids. CDR3 sequence reads: CACDTVPHLPLRTDKLIF. The CDR3 DNA sequence: TGTGCCTGTGACACCGTACCTCACCTACCGTTAAGGACCGATAAACTCATCTTT.

This clone was recorded a few times. The protein TCRdb gives is from a much larger clone and does not agree with this DNA's translation at residue 3, likely a read error; the protein shown here comes from the DNA. V gene TRDV2 combines with J gene TRDJ1, with 13 bases identical to TRDD3. Germline CDR1 GEAIGNYY, CDR2 EKD. The CDR3 is 18 residues long. CDR3 residues: CARDPVLGDTQDGFKLIF. CDR3 coding DNA: TGTGCCCGTGACCCAGTACTGGGGGATACGCAAGATGGTTTTAAACTCATCTTT.

There are a few counts of this clone. Given a much more abundant clone one base away, this may be a read error. This chain links TRDV2 with TRDJ1; TRDD3 matches at 10 bases. Trimming took 1 base from V and 2 from J; bases not matched to a gene: 33. Germline V gene sequence: CDR1 GEAIGNYY, CDR2 EKD. There are 25 residues in the CDR3. CDR3 sequence: CACDTIAFHTIILGDPAQRTDKLIF. The DNA of the CDR3 is TGTGCCTGTGACACAATAGCCTTCCACACAATTATACTGGGGGATCCGGCCCAGCGGACCGATAAACTCATCTTT.

This sequence joins TRDV2 and TRDJ1; possible D gene TRDD3, 5 bases. The CDR3 runs to 17 residues. Germline V gene lookup returns CDR1 GEAIGNYY and CDR2 EKD. Trimming stripped 0 bases from V and 0 bases from J, with 16 bases between. The CDR3: CACDTVGGLHNTDKLIF. The CDR3 coding sequence is TGTGCCTGTGACACCGTAGGGGGGTTACACAACACCGATAAACTCATCTTT.

This clone was counted a few times. A much larger clonotype is one base distant, so this may be a read error. The sample carries other DNA sequences with the same CDR3. The chain links TRDV2 to TRDJ1; D ambiguous. The CDR3 has 13 amino acids. Trimming took 7 bases from V and 2 from J, leaving 13 bases between them. Per germline, CDR1 GEAIGNYY and CDR2 EKD. DNA of the CDR3: TGTGCCTGCGACGGGTTACTGACCGATAAACTCATCTTT. Translating it yields CACDGLLTDKLIF.